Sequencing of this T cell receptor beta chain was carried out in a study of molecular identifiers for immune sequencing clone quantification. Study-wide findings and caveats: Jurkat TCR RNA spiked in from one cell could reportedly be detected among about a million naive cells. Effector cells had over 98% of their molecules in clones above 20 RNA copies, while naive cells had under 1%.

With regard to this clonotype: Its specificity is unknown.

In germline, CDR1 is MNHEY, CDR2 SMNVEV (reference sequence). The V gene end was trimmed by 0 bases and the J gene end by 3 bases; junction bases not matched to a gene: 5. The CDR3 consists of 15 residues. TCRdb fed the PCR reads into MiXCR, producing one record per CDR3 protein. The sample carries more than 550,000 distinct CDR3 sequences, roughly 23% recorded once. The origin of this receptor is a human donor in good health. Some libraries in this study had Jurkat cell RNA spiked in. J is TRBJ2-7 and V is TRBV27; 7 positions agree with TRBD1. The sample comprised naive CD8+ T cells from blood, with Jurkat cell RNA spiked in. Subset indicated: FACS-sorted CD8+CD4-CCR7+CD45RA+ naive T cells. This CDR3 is CASSLSGDSLYEQYF. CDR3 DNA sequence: TGTGCCAGCAGTTTATCCGGGGACAGCCTCTACGAGCAGTACTTC.